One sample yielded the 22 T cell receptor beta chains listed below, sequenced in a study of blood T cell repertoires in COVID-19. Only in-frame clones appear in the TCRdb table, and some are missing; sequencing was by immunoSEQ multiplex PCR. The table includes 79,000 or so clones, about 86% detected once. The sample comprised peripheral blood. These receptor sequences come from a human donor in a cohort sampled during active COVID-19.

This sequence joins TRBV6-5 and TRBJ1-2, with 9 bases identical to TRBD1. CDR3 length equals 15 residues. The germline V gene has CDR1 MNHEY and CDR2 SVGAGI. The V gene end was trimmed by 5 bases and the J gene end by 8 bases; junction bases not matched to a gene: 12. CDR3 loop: CASSLRDRAKGGYTF. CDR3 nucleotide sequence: TGTGCCAGCAGTCTAAGGGACAGGGCGAAGGGGGGCTACACCTTC.

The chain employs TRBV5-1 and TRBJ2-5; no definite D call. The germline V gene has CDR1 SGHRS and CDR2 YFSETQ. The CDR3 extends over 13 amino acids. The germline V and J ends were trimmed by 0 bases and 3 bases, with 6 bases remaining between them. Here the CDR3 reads CASSLGLEETQYF. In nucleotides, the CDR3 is TGCGCCAGCAGCTTGGGGCTCGAAGAGACCCAGTACTTC. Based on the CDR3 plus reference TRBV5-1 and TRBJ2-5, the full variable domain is KAGVTQTPRYLIKTRGQQVTLSCSPISGHRSVSWYQQTPGQGLQFLFEYFSETQRNKGNFPGRFSGRQFSNSRSEMNVSTLELGDSALYLCASSLGLEETQYFGPGTRLLVL.

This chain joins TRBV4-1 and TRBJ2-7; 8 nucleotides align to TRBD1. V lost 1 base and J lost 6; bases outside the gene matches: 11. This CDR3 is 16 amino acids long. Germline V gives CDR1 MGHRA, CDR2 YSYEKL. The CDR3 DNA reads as TGCGCCAGCAGCCAAGGGGGATTGGGACAGGTTCTCGAGCAGTACTTC. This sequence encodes CASSQGGLGQVLEQYF.

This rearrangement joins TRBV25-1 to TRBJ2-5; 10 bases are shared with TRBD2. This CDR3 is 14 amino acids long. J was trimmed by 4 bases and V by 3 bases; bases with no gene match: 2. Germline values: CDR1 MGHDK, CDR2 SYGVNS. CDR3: CASSDSGRIETQYF. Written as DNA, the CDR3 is TGTGCCAGCAGTGATAGCGGGAGGATAGAGACCCAGTACTTC.

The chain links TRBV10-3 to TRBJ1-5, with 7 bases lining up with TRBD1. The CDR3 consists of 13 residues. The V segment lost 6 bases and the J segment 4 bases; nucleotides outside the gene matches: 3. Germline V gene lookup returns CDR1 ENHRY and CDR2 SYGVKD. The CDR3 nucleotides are TGTGCCATCAGCGGACAGGTAAATCAGCCCCAGCATTTT. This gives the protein CAISGQVNQPQHF.

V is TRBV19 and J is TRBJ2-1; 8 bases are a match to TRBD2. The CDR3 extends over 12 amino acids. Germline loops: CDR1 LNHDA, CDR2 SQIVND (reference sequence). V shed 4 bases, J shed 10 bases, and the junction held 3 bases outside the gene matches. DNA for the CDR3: TGTGCCAGTAGTACTAGCGGGCTAGAGCAGTTCTTC. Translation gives CASSTSGLEQFF.

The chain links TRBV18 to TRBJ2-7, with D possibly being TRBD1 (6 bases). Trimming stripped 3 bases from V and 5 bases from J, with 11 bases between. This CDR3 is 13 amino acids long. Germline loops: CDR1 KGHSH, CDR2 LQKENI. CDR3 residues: CASSPSYRDEQYF. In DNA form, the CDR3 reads TGTGCCAGCTCACCTAGCTACAGGGACGAGCAGTACTTC.

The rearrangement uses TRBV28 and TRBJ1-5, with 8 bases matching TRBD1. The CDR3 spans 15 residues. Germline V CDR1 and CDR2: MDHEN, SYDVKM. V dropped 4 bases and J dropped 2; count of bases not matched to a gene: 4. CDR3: CASSWTGYGNQPQHF. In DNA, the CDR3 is TGTGCCAGCAGTTGGACAGGGTATGGCAATCAGCCCCAGCATTTT.

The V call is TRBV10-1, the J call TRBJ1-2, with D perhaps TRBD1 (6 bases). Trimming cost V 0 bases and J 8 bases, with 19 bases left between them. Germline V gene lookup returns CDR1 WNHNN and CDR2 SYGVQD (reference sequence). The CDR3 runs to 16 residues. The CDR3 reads CASSESFTRGLEGYTF. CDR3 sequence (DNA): TGCGCCAGCAGTGAGTCGTTTACCAGGGGACTAGAAGGCTACACCTTC.

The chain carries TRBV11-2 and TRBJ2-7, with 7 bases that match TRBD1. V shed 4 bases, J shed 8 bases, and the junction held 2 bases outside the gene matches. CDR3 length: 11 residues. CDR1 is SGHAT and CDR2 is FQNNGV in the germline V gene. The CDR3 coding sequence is TGTGCCAGCAGCTGGACAGGAAAGCAGTACTTC. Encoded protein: CASSWTGKQYF. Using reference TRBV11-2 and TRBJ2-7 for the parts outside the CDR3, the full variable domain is EAGVAQSPRYKIIEKRQSVAFWCNPISGHATLYWYQQILGQGPKLLIQFQNNGVVDDSQLPKDRFSAERLKGVDSTLKIQPAKLEDSAVYLCASSWTGKQYFGPGTRLTVT.

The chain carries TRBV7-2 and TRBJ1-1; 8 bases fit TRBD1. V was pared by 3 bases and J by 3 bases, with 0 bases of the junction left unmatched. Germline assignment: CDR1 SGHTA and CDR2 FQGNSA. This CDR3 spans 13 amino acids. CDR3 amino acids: CASSLDRDTEAFF. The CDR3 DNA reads TGTGCCAGCAGCTTGGACAGGGACACTGAAGCTTTCTTT.

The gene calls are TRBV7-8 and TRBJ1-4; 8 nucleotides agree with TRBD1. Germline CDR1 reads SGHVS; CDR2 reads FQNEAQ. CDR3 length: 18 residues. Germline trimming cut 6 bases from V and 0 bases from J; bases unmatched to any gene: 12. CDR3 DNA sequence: TGTGCCAGCAGTTATATTGTCAGGGGGCCCGCAACTAATGAAAAACTGTTTTTT. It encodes CASSYIVRGPATNEKLFF.

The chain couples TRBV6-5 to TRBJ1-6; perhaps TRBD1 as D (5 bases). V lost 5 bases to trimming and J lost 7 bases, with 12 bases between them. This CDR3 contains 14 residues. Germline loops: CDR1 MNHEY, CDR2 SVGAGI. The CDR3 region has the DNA TGTGCCAGCAGTATTTCAGGGAGGAATTCACCCCTCCACTTT. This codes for CASSISGRNSPLHF.

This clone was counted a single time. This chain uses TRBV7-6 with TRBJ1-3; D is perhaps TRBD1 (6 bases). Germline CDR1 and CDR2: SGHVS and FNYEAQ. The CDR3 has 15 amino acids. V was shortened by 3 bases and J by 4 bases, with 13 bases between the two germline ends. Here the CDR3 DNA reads TGTGCCAGCAGCTTGGGGAGGGGGACCGGAAACACCATATATTTT. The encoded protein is CASSLGRGTGNTIYF. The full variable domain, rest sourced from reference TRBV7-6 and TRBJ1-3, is GAGVSQSPRYKVTKRGQDVALRCDPISGHVSLYWYRQALGQGPEFLTYFNYEAQQDKSGLPNDRFSAERPEGSISTLTIQRTEQRDSAMYRCASSLGRGTGNTIYFGEGSWLTVV.

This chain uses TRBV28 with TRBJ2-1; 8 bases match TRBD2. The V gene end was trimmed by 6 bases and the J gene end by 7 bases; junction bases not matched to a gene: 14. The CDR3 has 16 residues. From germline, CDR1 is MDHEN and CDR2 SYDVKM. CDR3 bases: TGTGCCAGCAGCCTAGCGGCTAGCGGGTCGAGGAATGAGCAGTTCTTC. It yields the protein CASSLAASGSRNEQFF. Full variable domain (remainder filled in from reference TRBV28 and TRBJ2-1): DVKVTQSSRYLVKRTGEKVFLECVQDMDHENMFWYRQDPGLGLRLIYFSYDVKMKEKGDIPEGYSVSREKKERFSLILESASTNQTSMYLCASSLAASGSRNEQFFGPGTRLTVL.

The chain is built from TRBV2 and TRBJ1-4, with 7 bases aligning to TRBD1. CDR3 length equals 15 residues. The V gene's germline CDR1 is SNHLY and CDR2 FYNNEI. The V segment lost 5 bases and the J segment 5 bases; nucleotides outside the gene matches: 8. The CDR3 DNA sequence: TGTGCCAGCAGTCCCACCGGGACAGTAAATGAAAAACTGTTTTTT. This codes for CASSPTGTVNEKLFF.

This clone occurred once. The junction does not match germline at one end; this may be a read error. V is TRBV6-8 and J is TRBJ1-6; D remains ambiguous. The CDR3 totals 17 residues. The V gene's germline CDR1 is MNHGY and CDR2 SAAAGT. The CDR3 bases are TGTGCCAGCAGATACTTAACTATCCCGGCTTATAATTCACCCCTCCACTTT. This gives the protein CASRYLTIPAYNSPLHF.

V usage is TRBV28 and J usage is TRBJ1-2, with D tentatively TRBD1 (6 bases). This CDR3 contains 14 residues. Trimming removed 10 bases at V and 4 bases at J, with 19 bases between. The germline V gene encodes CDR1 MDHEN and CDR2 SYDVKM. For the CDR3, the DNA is TGTGCCACCATGACAGGCCTCTTTTTCTATGGCTACACCTTC. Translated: CATMTGLFFYGYTF.

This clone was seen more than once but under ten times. For the CDR3, the DNA is TGTGCCAGCAGTTCCCCTGGACAGGGCCGAAGTCTCAATCAGCCCCAGCATTTT. Protein: CASSSPGQGRSLNQPQHF. The V and J genes are TRBV6-2 or TRBV6-3 and TRBJ1-5; 8 nucleotides align to TRBD1. The junction had 14 bases not matched to a gene; V was cut back by 4 bases and J by 3 bases. CDR3 length equals 18 residues. Germline V gives CDR1 MNHEY, CDR2 SVGEGT.

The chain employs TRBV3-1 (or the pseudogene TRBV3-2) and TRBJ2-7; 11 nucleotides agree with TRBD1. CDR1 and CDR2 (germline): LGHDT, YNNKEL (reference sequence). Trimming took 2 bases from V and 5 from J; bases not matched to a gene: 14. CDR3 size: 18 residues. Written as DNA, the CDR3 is TGTGCCAGCAGCCAACGGACAGGGGGCCAACTAGCTATCGACGAGCAGTACTTC. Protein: CASSQRTGGQLAIDEQYF.

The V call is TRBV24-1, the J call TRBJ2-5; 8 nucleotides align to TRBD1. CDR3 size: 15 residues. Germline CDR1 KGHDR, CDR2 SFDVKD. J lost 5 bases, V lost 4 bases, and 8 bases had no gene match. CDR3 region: CATSDRQGPGETQYF. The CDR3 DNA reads TGTGCCACCAGTGACAGACAGGGGCCCGGGGAGACCCAGTACTTC.

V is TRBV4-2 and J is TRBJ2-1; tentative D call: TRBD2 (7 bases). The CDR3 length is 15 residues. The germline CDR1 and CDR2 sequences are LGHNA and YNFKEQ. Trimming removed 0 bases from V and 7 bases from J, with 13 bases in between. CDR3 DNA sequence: TGTGCCAGCAGCCAAGATCGGGGGGCTTCGAATGAGCAGTTCTTC. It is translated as CASSQDRGASNEQFF.